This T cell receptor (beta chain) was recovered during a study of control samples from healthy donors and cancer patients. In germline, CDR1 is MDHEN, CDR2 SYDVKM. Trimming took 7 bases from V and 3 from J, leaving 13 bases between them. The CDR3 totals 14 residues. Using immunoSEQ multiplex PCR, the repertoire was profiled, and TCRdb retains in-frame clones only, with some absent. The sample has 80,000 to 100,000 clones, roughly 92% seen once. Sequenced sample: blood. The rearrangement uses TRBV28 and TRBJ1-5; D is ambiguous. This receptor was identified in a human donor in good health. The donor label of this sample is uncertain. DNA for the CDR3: TGTGCCAGCAACTTAGAGGGTTTCAATCAGCCCCAGCATTTT. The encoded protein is CASNLEGFNQPQHF.